Listed below are T cell receptor beta chains from one sample, sequenced in a study of blood T cell repertoires in COVID-19. Sequencing was performed with immunoSEQ multiplex PCR; in TCRdb, only in-frame clones are kept and a portion is missing. This table has 80,000 or so clones, roughly 86% appearing once. The sequenced sample consisted of peripheral blood. These receptors all stem from a woman in her sixties or seventies with acute or convalescent COVID-19. Both conserved end residues are part of each CDR3. D genes are given only for firm matches. Rows may omit the clone size; those that give it use once, few, many or a size class.

v_gene	j_gene	abundance	d_gene	CDR3aa	CDR3nt
TRBV3-1/TRBV3-2	TRBJ2-5	NA	TRBD2	CASSRDSGGASQTQYF	TGTGCCAGCAGCCGAGACAGCGGGGGGGCCTCCCAGACCCAGTACTTC
TRBV7-9	TRBJ2-1	NA	NA	CASSSELNEQFF	TGTGCCAGCAGCTCCGAACTCAATGAGCAGTTCTTC
TRBV6-6	TRBJ2-7	once	NA	CASNSPYEQYF	TGTGCCAGCAATAGCCCCTACGAGCAGTACTTC
TRBV7-9	TRBJ1-6	NA	NA	CASSPGESSYNSPLHF	TGTGCCAGCAGCCCAGGGGAGTCGTCCTATAATTCACCCCTCCACTTT
TRBV4-2	TRBJ2-1	NA	TRBD2	CASSPGLAGGYNEQFF	TGTGCCAGCAGCCCGGGACTAGCGGGGGGGTACAATGAGCAGTTCTTC
TRBV4-3	TRBJ1-4	NA	NA	CASSPQGGDERNEKLFF	TGCGCCAGCAGCCCCCAAGGGGGGGACGAGCGGAATGAAAAACTGTTTTTT
TRBV10-3	TRBJ2-7	NA	NA	CAISESGTYEQYF	TGTGCCATCAGTGAGTCCGGGACTTACGAGCAGTACTTC
TRBV6-5	TRBJ1-1	few	TRBD1	CASSRQGANTEAFF	TGTGCCAGCAGTCGACAGGGGGCGAACACTGAAGCTTTCTTT
TRBV19	TRBJ2-1	once	TRBD2	CASTRTSSFWDEQFF	TGTGCCAGTACCAGGACTAGCTCATTTTGGGATGAGCAGTTCTTC
TRBV4-2	TRBJ1-3	NA	NA	CASSQGGSSLSGNTIYF	TGTGCCAGCAGCCAAGGAGGGTCTTCTCTCTCTGGAAACACCATATATTTT
TRBV7-6	TRBJ1-2	NA	NA	CASSLGGFRGYTF	TGTGCCAGCAGCTTAGGAGGGTTTCGGGGCTACACCTTC
TRBV18	TRBJ2-3	NA	TRBD2	CASSPPEAGGSDTQYF	TGTGCCAGCTCACCACCGGAGGCGGGAGGGTCGGATACGCAGTATTTT
TRBV19	TRBJ1-1	few	NA	CASSIDLETVNTEAFF	TGTGCCAGTAGTATAGATTTGGAGACGGTGAACACTGAAGCTTTCTTT
TRBV28	TRBJ2-3	NA	NA	CASSFLGSAGDTQYF	TGTGCCAGCAGTTTTCTGGGGTCGGCGGGAGATACGCAGTATTTT
TRBV4-2	TRBJ2-1	few	NA	CASSHHVAGANEQFF	TGTGCCAGCAGCCACCACGTCGCGGGGGCGAATGAGCAGTTCTTC
TRBV6-2/TRBV6-3	TRBJ2-4	once	TRBD1	CASSQTSGTGGIQYF	TGTGCCAGCAGCCAAACCTCCGGGACAGGGGGCATTCAGTACTTC
TRBV10-3	TRBJ1-1	NA	NA	CAISAEVGTEAFF	TGTGCCATCAGCGCGGAGGTCGGCACTGAAGCTTTCTTT
TRBV4-1	TRBJ2-1	NA	NA	CASSQGWNGVHNEQFF	TGCGCCAGCAGCCAAGGTTGGAACGGGGTCCACAATGAGCAGTTCTTC
TRBV10-3	TRBJ2-2	NA	TRBD1	CAISEGGRGQVYTGELFF	TGTGCCATCAGTGAGGGCGGACGGGGACAGGTATACACCGGGGAGCTGTTTTTT
TRBV15	TRBJ1-5	NA	NA	CATSRGKFSRAYSNQPQHF	TGTGCCACCAGCAGAGGTAAGTTTTCTAGAGCTTATAGCAATCAGCCCCAGCATTTT
TRBV14	TRBJ1-1	NA	NA	CASSPRDRFWKAFF	TGTGCCAGCAGCCCCCGAGACAGGTTCTGGAAAGCTTTCTTT
TRBV7-9	TRBJ1-5	NA	NA	CASSLDSGNQPQHF	TGTGCCAGCAGCCTTGACAGCGGCAATCAGCCCCAGCATTTT
TRBV12-1	TRBJ2-3	once	NA	CASSPLAGHCTQYF	TGTGCCAGCAGCCCCCTAGCGGGGCATTGTACGCAGTATTTT
TRBV3-1/TRBV3-2	TRBJ1-3	NA	NA	CASSQGHAGNTIYF	TGTGCCAGCAGCCAGGGCCACGCTGGAAACACCATATATTTT
TRBV12-3/TRBV12-4	TRBJ2-1	NA	NA	CASRGLLYNEQFF	TGTGCCAGCAGGGGCCTACTCTACAATGAGCAGTTCTTC
TRBV6-1	TRBJ1-6	NA	NA	CASSERKQGNSPLHF	TGTGCCAGCAGTGAAAGGAAACAGGGCAATTCACCCCTCCACTTT
TRBV9	TRBJ1-2	NA	NA	CASSPRGDGGYTF	TGTGCCAGCAGCCCCCGAGGTGATGGCGGCTACACCTTC
TRBV7-9	TRBJ2-6	once	TRBD1	CASSSWDSSGANVLTF	TGTGCCAGCAGCTCCTGGGACAGCTCTGGGGCCAACGTCCTGACTTTC
TRBV2	TRBJ1-4	NA	NA	CASHYSEGEKLFF	TGTGCCAGCCACTACAGCGAGGGAGAAAAACTGTTTTTT
TRBV4-1	TRBJ2-3	few	NA	CASSPPHMNAGRTDTQYF	TGCGCCAGCAGCCCTCCCCATATGAATGCGGGTAGGACAGATACGCAGTATTTT
TRBV7-9	TRBJ2-7	once	TRBD2	CASSLMGGSSYEQYF	TGTGCCAGCAGCCTAATGGGCGGGAGCTCCTACGAGCAGTACTTC
TRBV11-3	TRBJ2-7	NA	NA	CASSLDEGTEQYF	TGTGCCAGCAGCTTAGATGAGGGAACCGAGCAGTACTTC
TRBV6-4	TRBJ2-1	NA	TRBD2	CASSKGGGTIYNEQFF	TGTGCCAGCAGTAAAGGTGGGGGGACTATTTACAATGAGCAGTTCTTC
TRBV5-3	TRBJ1-4	once	NA	CARSRSTGFRGTNEKLFF	TGTGCCAGAAGCCGTTCCACAGGGTTTCGAGGGACCAATGAAAAACTGTTTTTT
TRBV4-2	TRBJ1-3	few	NA	CASSPLDSSSGNTIYF	TGTGCCAGCAGCCCATTGGACAGCTCCTCTGGAAACACCATATATTTT
TRBV11-1	TRBJ1-1	NA	NA	CASSLTENTEAFF	TGTGCCAGCAGCTTAACAGAGAACACTGAAGCTTTCTTT
TRBV30	TRBJ2-7	once	TRBD1	CAWSSQGAGEQYF	TGTGCCTGGAGTTCCCAGGGGGCCGGGGAGCAGTACTTC
TRBV4-1	TRBJ2-5	NA	NA	CASSPRDQETQYF	TGCGCCAGCAGCCCGCGGGACCAAGAGACCCAGTACTTC
TRBV7-2	TRBJ1-2	NA	NA	CASSLGYSYGYTF	TGTGCCAGCAGCTTAGGATACAGCTATGGCTACACCTTC
TRBV5-4	TRBJ2-7	NA	TRBD2	CASSLWGTSGSEQYF	TGTGCCAGCAGCTTGTGGGGGACTAGCGGGAGCGAGCAGTACTTC
TRBV27	TRBJ2-3	NA	NA	CASRRQISTDTQYF	TGTGCCAGCAGGAGACAAATTAGCACAGATACGCAGTATTTT